The source of this TCR beta chain is a study of blood T cell repertoires in COVID-19. Under the authors' procedure: Reference gene primers were amplified, and this amplification served to estimate nucleated cell counts. TCRdb keeps only in-frame clones here, not all; method: immunoSEQ multiplex PCR. The DNA gave D and trimming, while V, J and clone size come from that table. There are around 250,000 clones in the sample; about 82% occur only once, and about 8.2% lies in the top ten. The receptor was derived from a woman aged 50 to 60 with acute COVID-19. Source material: PBMCs or T cells enriched from blood (not recorded which).

CDR3 loop: CASTNLGTFFGGYTF. The DNA of the CDR3 is TGTGCCAGCACCAACTTGGGGACTTTCTTTGGTGGCTACACCTTC. The chain links TRBV3-1 (or the pseudogene TRBV3-2) to TRBJ1-2; the D gene is possibly TRBD1 (5 bases). The ends were cut back, 7 bases at V and 7 bases at J, with 22 bases in the middle. Germline V CDR1 and CDR2: LGHDT, YNNKEL (reference sequence). The CDR3 loop spans 15 amino acids.